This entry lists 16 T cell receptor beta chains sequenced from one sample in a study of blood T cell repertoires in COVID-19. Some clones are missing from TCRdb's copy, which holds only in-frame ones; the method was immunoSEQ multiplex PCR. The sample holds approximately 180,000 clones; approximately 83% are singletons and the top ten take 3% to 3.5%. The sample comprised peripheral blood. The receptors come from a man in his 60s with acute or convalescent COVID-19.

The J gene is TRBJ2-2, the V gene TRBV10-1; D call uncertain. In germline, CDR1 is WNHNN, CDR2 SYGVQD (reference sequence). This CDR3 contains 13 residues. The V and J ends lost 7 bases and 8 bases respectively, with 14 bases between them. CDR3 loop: CASKAAASGELFF. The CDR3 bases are TGCGCCAGCAAGGCGGCGGCCTCGGGGGAGCTGTTTTTT.

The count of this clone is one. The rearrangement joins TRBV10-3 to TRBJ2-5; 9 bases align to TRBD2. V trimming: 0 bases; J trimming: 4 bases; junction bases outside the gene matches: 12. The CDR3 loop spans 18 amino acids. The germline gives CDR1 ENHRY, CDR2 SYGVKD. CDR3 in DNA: TGTGCCATCAGTGAGTCTAATAGCGGGAGAGCGTTGGGAGAGACCCAGTACTTC. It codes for CAISESNSGRALGETQYF.

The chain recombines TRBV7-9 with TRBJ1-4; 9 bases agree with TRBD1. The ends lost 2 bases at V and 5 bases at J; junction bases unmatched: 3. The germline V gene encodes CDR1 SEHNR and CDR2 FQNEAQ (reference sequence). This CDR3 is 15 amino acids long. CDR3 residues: CASSLYRGLNEKLFF. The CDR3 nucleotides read TGTGCCAGCAGCTTATACAGGGGGCTGAATGAAAAACTGTTTTTT.

The CDR3 coding sequence is TGCAGTGCTAGTGGGAGCTCCTACGAGCAGTACTTC. Translating gives CSASGSSYEQYF. The chain recombines TRBV20-1 with TRBJ2-7; D may be TRBD2 (5 bases). The CDR3 covers 12 residues. Germline V gene data show CDR1 as DFQATT and CDR2 as SNEGSKA (reference sequence). V lost 3 bases and J 0 bases, leaving 6 bases between the germline ends.

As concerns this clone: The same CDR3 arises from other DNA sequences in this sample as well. Here the CDR3 reads CASSLGTSGSNEQFF. CDR3 coding DNA: TGCGCCAGCAGCTTAGGGACTAGCGGGAGCAATGAGCAGTTCTTC. The chain recombines TRBV5-1 with TRBJ2-1; 14 bases fit TRBD2. This CDR3 spans 15 amino acids. Looked up from germline, CDR1 is SGHRS and CDR2 is YFSETQ. V trimming: 2 bases; J trimming: 6 bases; junction bases outside the gene matches: 1.

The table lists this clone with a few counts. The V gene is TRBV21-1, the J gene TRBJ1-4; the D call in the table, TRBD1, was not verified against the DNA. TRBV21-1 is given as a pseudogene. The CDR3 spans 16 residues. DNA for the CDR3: TGTGCCAGCAGCAAAGAAAAACAGGGGGAGGGTGAAAAACTGTTTTTT. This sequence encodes CASSKEKQGEGEKLFF.

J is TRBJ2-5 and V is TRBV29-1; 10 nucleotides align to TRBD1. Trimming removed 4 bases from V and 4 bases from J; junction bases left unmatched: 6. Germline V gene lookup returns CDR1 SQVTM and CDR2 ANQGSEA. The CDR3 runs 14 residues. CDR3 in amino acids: CSVVKTGGGETQYF. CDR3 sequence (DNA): TGCAGCGTTGTTAAGACAGGGGGCGGAGAGACCCAGTACTTC.

CDR3 sequence reads: CASSLLRLAGVHEQFF. The CDR3 DNA reads as TGTGCCAGCAGTTTATTGCGACTAGCGGGAGTCCATGAGCAGTTCTTC. This sequence joins TRBV27 and TRBJ2-1, with TRBD2 identical over 12 bases. Germline CDR1 is MNHEY and CDR2 is SMNVEV (reference sequence). After removal of 1 base from V and 8 bases from J, the junction contained 6 bases not matched to a gene. The CDR3 totals 16 residues.

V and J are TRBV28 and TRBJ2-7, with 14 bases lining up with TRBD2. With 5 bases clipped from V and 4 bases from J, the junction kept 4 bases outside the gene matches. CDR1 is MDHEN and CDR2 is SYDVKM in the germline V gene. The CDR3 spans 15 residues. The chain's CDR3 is CASSPGTSGSYEQYF. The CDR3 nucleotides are TGTGCCAGCAGTCCCGGGACTAGCGGGAGTTACGAGCAGTACTTC.

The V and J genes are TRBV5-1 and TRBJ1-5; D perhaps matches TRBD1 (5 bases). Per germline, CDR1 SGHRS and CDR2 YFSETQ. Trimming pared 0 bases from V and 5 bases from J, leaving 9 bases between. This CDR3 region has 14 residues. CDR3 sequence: CASSLEWGDQPQHF. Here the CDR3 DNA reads TGCGCCAGCAGCTTGGAATGGGGGGATCAGCCCCAGCATTTT.

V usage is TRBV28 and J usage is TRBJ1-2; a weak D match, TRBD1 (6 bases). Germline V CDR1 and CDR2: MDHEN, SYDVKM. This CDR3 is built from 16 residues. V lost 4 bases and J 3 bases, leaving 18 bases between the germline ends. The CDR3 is CASSSVGGADHYGYTF. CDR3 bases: TGTGCCAGCAGTTCTGTTGGGGGGGCCGATCACTATGGCTACACCTTC.

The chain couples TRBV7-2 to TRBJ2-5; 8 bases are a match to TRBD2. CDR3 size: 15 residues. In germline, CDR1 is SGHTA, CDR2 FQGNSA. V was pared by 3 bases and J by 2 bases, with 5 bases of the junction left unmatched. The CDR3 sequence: CASSFPGGGQETQYF. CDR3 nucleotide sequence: TGTGCCAGCAGCTTTCCCGGGGGGGGACAAGAGACCCAGTACTTC.

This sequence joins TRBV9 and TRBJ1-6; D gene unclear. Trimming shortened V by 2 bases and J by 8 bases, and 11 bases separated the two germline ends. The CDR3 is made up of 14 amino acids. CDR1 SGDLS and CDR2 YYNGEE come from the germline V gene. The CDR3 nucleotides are TGTGCCAGCAGCGTCCGACATACTGATTCACCCCTCCACTTT. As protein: CASSVRHTDSPLHF.

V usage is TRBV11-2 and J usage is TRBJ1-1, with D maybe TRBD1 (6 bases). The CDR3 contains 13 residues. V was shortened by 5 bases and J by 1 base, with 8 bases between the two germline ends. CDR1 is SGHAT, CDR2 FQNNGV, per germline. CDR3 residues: CASSPRGNTEAFF. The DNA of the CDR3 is TGTGCCAGCAGCCCCAGGGGGAACACTGAAGCTTTCTTT.

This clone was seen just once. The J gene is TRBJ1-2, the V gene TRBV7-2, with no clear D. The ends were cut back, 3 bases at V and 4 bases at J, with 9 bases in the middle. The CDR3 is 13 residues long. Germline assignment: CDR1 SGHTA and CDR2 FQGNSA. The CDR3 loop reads CASSFGRFYGYTF. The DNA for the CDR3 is TGTGCCAGCAGCTTCGGGAGGTTCTATGGCTACACCTTC.

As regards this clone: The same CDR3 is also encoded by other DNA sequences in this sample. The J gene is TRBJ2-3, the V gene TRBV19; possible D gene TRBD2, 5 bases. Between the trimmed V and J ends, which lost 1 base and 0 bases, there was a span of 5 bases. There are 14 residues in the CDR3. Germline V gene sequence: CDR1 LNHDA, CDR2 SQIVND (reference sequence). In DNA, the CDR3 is TGTGCCAGTAGTATAGGGAGGAGCACAGATACGCAGTATTTT. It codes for CASSIGRSTDTQYF.